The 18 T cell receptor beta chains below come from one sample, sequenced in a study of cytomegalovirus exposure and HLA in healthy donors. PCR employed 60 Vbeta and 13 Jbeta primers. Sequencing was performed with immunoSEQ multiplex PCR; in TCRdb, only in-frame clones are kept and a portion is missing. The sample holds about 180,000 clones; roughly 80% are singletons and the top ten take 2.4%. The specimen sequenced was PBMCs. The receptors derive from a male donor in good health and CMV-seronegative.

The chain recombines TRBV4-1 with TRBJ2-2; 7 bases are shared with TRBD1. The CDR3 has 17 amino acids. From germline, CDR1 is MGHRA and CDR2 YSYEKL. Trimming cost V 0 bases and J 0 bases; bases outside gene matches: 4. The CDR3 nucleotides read TGCGCCAGCAGCCAAGAGTCGCAGGGGGCGAACACCGGGGAGCTGTTTTTT. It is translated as CASSQESQGANTGELFF.

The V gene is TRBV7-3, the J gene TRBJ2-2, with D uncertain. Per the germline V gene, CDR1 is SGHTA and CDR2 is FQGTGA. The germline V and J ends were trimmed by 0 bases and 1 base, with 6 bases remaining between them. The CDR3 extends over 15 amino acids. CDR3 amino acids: CASSLTALNTGELFF. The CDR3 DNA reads TGTGCCAGCAGCTTAACAGCCCTGAACACCGGGGAGCTGTTTTTT.

The CDR3 nucleotides read TGCGCCAGCAGCTTGTTGTCGGGAGGGCAGAGCGAGCAGTACTTC. Protein sequence: CASSLLSGGQSEQYF. This rearrangement joins TRBV5-1 to TRBJ2-7; 8 bases match TRBD2. V trimming: 1 base; J trimming: 6 bases; junction bases outside the gene matches: 9. The CDR3 is made up of 15 amino acids. Germline V lookup: CDR1 SGHRS, CDR2 YFSETQ.

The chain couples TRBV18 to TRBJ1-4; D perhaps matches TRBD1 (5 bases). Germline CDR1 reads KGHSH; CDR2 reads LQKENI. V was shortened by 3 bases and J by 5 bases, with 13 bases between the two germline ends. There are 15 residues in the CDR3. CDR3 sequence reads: CASSPSGGGNEKLFF. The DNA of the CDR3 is TGTGCCAGCTCACCCTCGGGGGGTGGCAATGAAAAACTGTTTTTT. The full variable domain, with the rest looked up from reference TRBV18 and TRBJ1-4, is NAGVMQNPRHLVRRRGQEARLRCSPMKGHSHVYWYRQLPEEGLKFMVYLQKENIIDESGMPKERFSAEFPKEGPSILRIQQVVRGDSAAYFCASSPSGGGNEKLFFGSGTQLSVL.

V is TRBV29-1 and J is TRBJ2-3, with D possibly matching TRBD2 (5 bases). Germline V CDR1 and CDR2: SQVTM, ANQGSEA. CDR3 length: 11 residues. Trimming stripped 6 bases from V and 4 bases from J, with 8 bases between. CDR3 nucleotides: TGCAGCGTCGGGGTCCCAGATACGCAGTATTTT. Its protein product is CSVGVPDTQYF.

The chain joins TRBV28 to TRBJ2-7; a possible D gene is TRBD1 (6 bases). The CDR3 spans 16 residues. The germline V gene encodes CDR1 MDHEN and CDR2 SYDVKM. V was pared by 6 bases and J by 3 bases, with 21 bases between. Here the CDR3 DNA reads TGTGCCAGCAGACCGCCCCAGGGGTCGTCCGGCTACGAGCAGTACTTC. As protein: CASRPPQGSSGYEQYF.

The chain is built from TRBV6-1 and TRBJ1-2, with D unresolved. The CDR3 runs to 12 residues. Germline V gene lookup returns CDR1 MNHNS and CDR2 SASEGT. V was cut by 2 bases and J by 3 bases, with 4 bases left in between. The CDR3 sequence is CASSERDYGYTF. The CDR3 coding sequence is TGTGCCAGCAGTGAAAGAGACTATGGCTACACCTTC.

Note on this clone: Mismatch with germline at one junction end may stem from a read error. CDR3 in DNA: TGTGCCAGCAGCTTATCAGGGGGCGAGCAGCACTTC. Protein: CASSLSGGEQHF. The rearrangement links TRBV7-3 to TRBJ2-7; 8 bases line up with TRBD1. Germline V gene lookup returns CDR1 SGHTA and CDR2 FQGTGA. The CDR3 loop spans 12 amino acids.

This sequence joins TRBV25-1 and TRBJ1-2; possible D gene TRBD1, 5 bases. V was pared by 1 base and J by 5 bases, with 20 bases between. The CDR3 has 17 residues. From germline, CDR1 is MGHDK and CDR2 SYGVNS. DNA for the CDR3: TGTGCCAGCAGTGAATTGGGCAGGGCGGAGAACCCTTATGGCTACACCTTC. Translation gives CASSELGRAENPYGYTF.

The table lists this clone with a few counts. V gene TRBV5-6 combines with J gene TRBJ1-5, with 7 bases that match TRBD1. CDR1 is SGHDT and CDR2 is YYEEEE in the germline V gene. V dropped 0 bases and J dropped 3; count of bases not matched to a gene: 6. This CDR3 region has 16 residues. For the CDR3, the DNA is TGTGCCAGCAGCTTGGTGGCGGGGACAGACAATCAGCCCCAGCATTTT. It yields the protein CASSLVAGTDNQPQHF.

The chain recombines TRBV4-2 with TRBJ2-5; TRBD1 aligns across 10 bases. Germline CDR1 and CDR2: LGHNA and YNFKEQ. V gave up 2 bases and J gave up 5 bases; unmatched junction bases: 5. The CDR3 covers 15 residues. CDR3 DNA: TGTGCCAGCAGCCAATTGGGACAGGGGACGGAGACCCAGTACTTC. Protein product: CASSQLGQGTETQYF.

CDR3: CASQPGQRTGELFF. The DNA of the CDR3 is TGTGCCAGTCAACCGGGACAGCGCACCGGGGAGCTGTTTTTT. The chain combines TRBV5-4 with TRBJ2-2; 7 positions match TRBD1. The germline V gene encodes CDR1 SGHNT and CDR2 YYREEE (reference sequence). Trimming took 8 bases from V and 4 from J; bases not matched to a gene: 8. The CDR3 covers 14 residues.

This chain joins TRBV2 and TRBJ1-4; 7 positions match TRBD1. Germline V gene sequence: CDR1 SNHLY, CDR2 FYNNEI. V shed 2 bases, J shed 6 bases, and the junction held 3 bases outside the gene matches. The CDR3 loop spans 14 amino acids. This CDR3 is CASSEQGGYEKLFF. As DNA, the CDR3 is TGTGCCAGCAGTGAACAGGGGGGCTATGAAAAACTGTTTTTT.

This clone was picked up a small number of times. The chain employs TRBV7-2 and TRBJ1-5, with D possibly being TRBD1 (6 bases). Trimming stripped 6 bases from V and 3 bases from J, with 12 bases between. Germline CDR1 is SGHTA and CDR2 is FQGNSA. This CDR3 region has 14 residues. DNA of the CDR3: TGTGCCAGCAGTTATCAGGGGACCAATCAGCCCCAGCATTTT. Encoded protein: CASSYQGTNQPQHF.

The CDR3 here is CAWSDGGLNQPQHF. The DNA for the CDR3 is TGTGCCTGGAGCGACGGGGGGCTCAATCAGCCCCAGCATTTT. This chain uses TRBV30 with TRBJ1-5; TRBD1 is a possible D gene (6 bases). The V and J ends lost 3 bases and 3 bases respectively, with 12 bases between them. Germline V CDR1 and CDR2: GTSNPN, SVGIG (reference sequence). The CDR3 is 14 amino acids.

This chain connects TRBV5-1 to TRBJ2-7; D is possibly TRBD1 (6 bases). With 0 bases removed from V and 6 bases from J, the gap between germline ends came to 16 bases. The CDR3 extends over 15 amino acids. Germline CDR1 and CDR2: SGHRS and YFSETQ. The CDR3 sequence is CASSLAAQGPIEQYF. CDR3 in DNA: TGCGCCAGCAGCTTGGCGGCTCAGGGGCCGATCGAGCAGTACTTC. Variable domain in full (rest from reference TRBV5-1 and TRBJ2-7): KAGVTQTPRYLIKTRGQQVTLSCSPISGHRSVSWYQQTPGQGLQFLFEYFSETQRNKGNFPGRFSGRQFSNSRSEMNVSTLELGDSALYLCASSLAAQGPIEQYFGPGTRLTVT.

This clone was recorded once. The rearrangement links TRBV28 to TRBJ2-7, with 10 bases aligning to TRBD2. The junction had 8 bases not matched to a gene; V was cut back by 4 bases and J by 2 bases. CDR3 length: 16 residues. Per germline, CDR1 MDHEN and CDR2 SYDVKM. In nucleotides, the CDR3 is TGTGCCAGCAGTTACCAGCTAGCGGGAGTGACCTACGAGCAGTACTTC. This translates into CASSYQLAGVTYEQYF.

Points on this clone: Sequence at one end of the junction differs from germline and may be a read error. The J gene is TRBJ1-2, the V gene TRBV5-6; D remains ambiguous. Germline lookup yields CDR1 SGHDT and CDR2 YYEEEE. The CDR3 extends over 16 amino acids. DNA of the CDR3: TGTGCCAGCAGCGGGTTAAGCGCCGGGATTAACTATGGCTACCCCTTC. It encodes CASSGLSAGINYGYPF.